The clone carrying this T cell receptor (beta chain) has a count of ten or more. The data derive from a study of neurological immune-mediated disorders. V was shortened by 3 bases and J by 4 bases, with 6 bases between the two germline ends. Germline V gene data show CDR1 as SQVTM and CDR2 as ANQGSEA. The CDR3 consists of 12 residues. TCRdb re-called the 5' RACE reads with MiXCR, one entry per CDR3 protein. The sample lists 25,000 to 30,000 distinct CDR3 sequences; over 3% were seen once. The receptor was isolated from a woman in her twenties or thirties with multiple sclerosis. The chain carries TRBV29-1 and TRBJ1-4; D unclear. The sequencing sample was made of PBMCs. The CDR3 loop reads CSVEGDNEKLFF. CDR3 sequence (DNA): TGCAGCGTTGAGGGCGATAATGAAAAACTGTTTTTT.